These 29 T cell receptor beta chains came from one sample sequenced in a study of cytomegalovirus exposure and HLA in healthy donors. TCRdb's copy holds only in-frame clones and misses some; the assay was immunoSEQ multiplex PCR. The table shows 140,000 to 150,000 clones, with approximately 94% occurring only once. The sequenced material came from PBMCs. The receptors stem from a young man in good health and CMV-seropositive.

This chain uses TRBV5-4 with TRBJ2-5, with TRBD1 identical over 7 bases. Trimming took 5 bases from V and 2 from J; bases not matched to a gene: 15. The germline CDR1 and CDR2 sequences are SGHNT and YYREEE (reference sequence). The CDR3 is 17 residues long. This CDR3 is CASSLGVRTGWQETQYF. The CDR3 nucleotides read TGTGCCAGCAGTCTCGGCGTAAGGACAGGCTGGCAAGAGACCCAGTACTTC.

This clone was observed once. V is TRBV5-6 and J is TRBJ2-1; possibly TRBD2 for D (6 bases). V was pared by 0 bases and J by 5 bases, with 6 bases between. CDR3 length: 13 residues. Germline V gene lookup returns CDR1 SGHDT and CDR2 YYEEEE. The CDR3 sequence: CASSLASDNEQFF. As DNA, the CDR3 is TGTGCCAGCAGCTTGGCTAGCGACAATGAGCAGTTCTTC.

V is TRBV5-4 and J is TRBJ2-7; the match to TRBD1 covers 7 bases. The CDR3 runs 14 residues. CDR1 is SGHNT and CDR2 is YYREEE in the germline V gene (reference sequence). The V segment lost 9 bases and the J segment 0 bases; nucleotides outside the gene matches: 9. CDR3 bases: TGTGCCACCAGAGCCGGGACAGCCTCCTACGAGCAGTACTTC. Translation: CATRAGTASYEQYF.

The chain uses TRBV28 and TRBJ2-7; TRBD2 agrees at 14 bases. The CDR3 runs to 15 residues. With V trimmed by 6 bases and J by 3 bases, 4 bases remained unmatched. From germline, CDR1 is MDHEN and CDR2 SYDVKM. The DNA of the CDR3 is TGTGCCAGCAGCTACGGGACTAGCGGGAGCTACGAGCAGTACTTC. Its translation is CASSYGTSGSYEQYF.

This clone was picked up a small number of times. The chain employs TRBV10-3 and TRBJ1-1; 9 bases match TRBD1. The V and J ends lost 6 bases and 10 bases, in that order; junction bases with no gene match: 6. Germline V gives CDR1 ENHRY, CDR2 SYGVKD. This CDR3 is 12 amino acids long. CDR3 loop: CAIRRDRARAFF. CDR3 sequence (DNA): TGTGCCATCAGAAGGGACAGGGCGAGAGCTTTCTTT.

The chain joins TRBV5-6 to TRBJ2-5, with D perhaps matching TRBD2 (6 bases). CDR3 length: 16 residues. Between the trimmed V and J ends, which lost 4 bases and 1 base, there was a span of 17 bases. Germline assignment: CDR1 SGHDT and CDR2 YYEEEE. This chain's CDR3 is CASSRYLAKFQETQYF. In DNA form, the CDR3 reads TGTGCCAGCAGCCGATATCTAGCGAAGTTCCAAGAGACCCAGTACTTC.

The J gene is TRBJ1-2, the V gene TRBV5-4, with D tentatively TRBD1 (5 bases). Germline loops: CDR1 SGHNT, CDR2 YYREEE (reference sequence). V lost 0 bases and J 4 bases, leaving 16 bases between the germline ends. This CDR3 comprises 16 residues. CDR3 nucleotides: TGTGCCAGCAGCTTGGGGGCCTCAGGGCCCCCCTATGGCTACACCTTC. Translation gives CASSLGASGPPYGYTF.

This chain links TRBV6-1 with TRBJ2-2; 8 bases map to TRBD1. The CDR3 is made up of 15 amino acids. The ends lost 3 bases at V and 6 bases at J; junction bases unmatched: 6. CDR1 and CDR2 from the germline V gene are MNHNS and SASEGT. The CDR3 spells CASSDRGRGPGELFF. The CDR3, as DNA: TGTGCCAGCAGTGACCGGGGCAGGGGGCCCGGGGAGCTGTTTTTT.

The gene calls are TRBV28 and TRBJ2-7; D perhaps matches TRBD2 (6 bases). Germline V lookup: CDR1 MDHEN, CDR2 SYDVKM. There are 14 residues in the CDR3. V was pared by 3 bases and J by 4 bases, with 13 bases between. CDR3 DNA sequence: TGTGCCAGCAGTTTCGCGGCGGGACGGTACGAGCAGTACTTC. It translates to CASSFAAGRYEQYF.

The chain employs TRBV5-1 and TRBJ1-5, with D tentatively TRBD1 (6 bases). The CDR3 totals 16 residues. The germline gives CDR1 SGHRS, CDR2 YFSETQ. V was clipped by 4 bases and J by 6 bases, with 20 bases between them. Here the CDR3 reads CASSVDVQGQGQPQHF. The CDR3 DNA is TGCGCCAGCAGCGTAGACGTCCAGGGGCAGGGTCAGCCCCAGCATTTT. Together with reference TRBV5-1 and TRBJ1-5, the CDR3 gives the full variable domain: KAGVTQTPRYLIKTRGQQVTLSCSPISGHRSVSWYQQTPGQGLQFLFEYFSETQRNKGNFPGRFSGRQFSNSRSEMNVSTLELGDSALYLCASSVDVQGQGQPQHFGDGTRLSIL.

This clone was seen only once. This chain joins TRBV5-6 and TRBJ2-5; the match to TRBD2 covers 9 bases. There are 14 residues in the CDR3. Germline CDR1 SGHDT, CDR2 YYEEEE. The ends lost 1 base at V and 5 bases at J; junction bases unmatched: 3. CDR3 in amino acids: CASSLPSGTETQYF. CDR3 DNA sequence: TGTGCCAGCAGCTTGCCTAGCGGGACGGAGACCCAGTACTTC.

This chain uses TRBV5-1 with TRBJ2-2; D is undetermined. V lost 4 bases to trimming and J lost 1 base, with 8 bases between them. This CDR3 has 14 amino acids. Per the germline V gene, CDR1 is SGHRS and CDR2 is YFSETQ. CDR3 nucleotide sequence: TGCGCCAGCAGCCCGACAAGGAACACCGGGGAGCTGTTTTTT. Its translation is CASSPTRNTGELFF.

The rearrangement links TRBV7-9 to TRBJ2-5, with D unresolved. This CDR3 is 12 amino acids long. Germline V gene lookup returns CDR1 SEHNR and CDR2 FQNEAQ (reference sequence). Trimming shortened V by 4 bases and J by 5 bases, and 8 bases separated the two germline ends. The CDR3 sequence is CASSSGYETQYF. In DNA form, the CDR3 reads TGTGCCAGCAGCTCCGGGTACGAGACCCAGTACTTC.

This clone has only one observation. CDR3 protein: CASSWSSSAPYEQYF. Here the CDR3 DNA reads TGTGCCAGCAGTTGGTCTAGCTCCGCCCCCTACGAGCAGTACTTC. The chain carries TRBV28 and TRBJ2-7, with D possibly matching TRBD2 (5 bases). The ends were cut back, 4 bases at V and 2 bases at J, with 15 bases in the middle. Looked up from germline, CDR1 is MDHEN and CDR2 is SYDVKM. CDR3 length: 15 amino acids.

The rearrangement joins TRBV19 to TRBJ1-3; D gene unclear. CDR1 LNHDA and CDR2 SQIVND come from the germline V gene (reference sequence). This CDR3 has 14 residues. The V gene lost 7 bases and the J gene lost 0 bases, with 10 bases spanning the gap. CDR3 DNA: TGTGCCAGTAAAACGGGGAGCTCTGGAAACACCATATATTTT. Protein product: CASKTGSSGNTIYF.

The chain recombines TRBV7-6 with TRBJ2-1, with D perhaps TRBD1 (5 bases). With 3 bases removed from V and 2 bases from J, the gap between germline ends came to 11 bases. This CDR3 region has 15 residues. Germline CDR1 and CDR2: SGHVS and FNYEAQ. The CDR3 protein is CASSFSGATYNEQFF. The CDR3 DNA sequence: TGTGCCAGCAGCTTCAGTGGGGCTACCTACAATGAGCAGTTCTTC.

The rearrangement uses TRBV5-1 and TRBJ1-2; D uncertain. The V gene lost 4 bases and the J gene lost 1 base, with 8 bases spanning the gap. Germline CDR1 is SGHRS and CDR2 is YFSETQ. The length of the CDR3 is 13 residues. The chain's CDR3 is CASSNQNNYGYTF. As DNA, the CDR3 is TGCGCCAGCAGCAACCAGAATAACTATGGCTACACCTTC.

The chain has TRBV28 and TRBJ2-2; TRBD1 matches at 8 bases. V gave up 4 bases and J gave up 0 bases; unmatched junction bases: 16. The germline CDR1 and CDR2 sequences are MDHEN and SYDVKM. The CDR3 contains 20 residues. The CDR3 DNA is TGTGCCAGCAGTTCCTCCCAGGACAGGGACGACTCTCCGAACACCGGGGAGCTGTTTTTT. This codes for CASSSSQDRDDSPNTGELFF.

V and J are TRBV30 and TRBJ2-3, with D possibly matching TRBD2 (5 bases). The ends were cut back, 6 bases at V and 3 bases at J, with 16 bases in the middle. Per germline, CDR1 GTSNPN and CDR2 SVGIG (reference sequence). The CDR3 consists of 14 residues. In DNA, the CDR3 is TGTGCCTGTCAAAGCGGCGGGTTAACAGATACGCAGTATTTT. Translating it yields CACQSGGLTDTQYF.

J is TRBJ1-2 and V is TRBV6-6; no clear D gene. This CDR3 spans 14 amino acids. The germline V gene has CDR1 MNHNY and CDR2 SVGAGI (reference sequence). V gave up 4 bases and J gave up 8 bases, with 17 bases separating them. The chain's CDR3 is CASSLREQATGYTF. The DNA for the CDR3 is TGTGCCAGCAGTTTGAGGGAGCAGGCAACGGGCTACACCTTC.

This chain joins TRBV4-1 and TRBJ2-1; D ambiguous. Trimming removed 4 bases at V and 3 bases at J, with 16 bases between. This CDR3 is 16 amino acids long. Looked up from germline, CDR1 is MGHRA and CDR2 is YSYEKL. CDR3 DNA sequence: TGCGCCAGCAGCCTCCTGCCGGTAACCGACTACAATGAGCAGTTCTTC. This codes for CASSLLPVTDYNEQFF.

The CDR3 sequence: CASSLAAPYNEQFF. For the CDR3, the DNA is TGTGCCAGCAGTTTGGCGGCTCCCTACAATGAGCAGTTCTTC. The chain uses TRBV28 and TRBJ2-1, with D hard to call. The V end lost 3 bases, the J end lost 2 bases, and 8 bases lay between the germline ends. The germline V gene has CDR1 MDHEN and CDR2 SYDVKM. The CDR3 length is 14 residues.

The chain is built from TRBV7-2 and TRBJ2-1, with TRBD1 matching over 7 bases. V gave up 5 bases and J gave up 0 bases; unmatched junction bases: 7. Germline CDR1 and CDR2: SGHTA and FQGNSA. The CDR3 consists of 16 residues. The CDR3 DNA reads TGTGCCAGCAGCCCTAACAGGGGCGACTCCTACAATGAGCAGTTCTTC. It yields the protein CASSPNRGDSYNEQFF.

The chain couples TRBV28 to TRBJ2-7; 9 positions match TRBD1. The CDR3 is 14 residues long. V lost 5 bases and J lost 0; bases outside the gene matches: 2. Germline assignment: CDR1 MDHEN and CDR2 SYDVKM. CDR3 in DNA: TGTGCCAGCAGTGAGGACAGGGGCTCCTACGAGCAGTACTTC. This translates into CASSEDRGSYEQYF.

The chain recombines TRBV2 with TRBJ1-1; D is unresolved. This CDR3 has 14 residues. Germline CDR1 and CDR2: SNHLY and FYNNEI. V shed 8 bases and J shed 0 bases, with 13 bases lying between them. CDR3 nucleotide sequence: TGTGCCAGCCATTTCAGTCCCCTGAACACTGAAGCTTTCTTT. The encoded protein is CASHFSPLNTEAFF.

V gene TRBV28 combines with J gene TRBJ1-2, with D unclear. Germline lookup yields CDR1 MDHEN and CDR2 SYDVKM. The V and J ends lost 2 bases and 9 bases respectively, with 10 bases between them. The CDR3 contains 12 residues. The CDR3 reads CASSLAEYRYTF. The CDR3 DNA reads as TGTGCCAGCAGTTTAGCTGAGTATCGCTACACCTTC.

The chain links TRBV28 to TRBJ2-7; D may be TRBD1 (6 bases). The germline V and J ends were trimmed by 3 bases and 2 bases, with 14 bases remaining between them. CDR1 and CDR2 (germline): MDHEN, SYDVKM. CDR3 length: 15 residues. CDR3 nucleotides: TGTGCCAGCAGTTTTACATCGGGACACCCCTACGAGCAGTACTTC. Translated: CASSFTSGHPYEQYF.

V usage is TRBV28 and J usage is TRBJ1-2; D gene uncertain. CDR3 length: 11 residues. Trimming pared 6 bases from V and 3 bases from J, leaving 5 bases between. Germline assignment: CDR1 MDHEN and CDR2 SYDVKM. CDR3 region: CASRLDYGYTF. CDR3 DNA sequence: TGTGCCAGCAGACTTGACTATGGCTACACCTTC.

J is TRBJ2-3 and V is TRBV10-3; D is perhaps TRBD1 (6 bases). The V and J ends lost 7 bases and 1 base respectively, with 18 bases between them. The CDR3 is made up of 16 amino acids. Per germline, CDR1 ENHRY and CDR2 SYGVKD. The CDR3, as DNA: TGTGCCATCAACGAACAGGGCGGGTGGGGCACAGATACGCAGTATTTT. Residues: CAINEQGGWGTDTQYF.